This T cell receptor beta chain was profiled in a study of blood T cell repertoires in COVID-19. CDR1 and CDR2 (germline): SGHNT, YYREEE (reference sequence). The CDR3 loop spans 14 amino acids. V lost 4 bases and J lost 3; bases outside the gene matches: 6. Generated by immunoSEQ multiplex PCR, the TCRdb table keeps only in-frame clones and is missing some. The table shows 230,000 or so clones, with approximately 84% occurring only once. The specimen was peripheral blood. The chain uses TRBV5-4 and TRBJ2-7; TRBD1 matches at 8 bases. This receptor was taken from a man aged 40-50 years with active or convalescent COVID-19. The CDR3 DNA sequence: TGTGCCAGCAGCCCCTGGACAGGGAGCTACGAGCAGTACTTC. As protein: CASSPWTGSYEQYF. The complete variable domain, with remaining parts taken from reference TRBV5-4 and TRBJ2-7, reads ETGVTQSPTHLIKTRGQQVTLRCSSQSGHNTVSWYQQALGQGPQFIFQYYREEENGRGNFPPRFSGLQFPNYSSELNVNALELDDSALYLCASSPWTGSYEQYFGPGTRLTVT.